This T cell receptor (beta chain) originates from a study of blood T cell repertoires in COVID-19. Study information: Specimens from acute and convalescent COVID-19 originated in the United States, Italy and Spain. From T cells, B-cell-depleted T cells, or PBMCs came the material, which was cDNA or gDNA.

Original processing notes: Reference gene primer amplification gave estimated nucleated cell counts. The method was immunoSEQ multiplex PCR; TCRdb's version includes in-frame clones alone and lacks a portion of them. V and J calls and clone size are those listed in that table; D and trimming were worked out from the DNA. The sample has about 93,000 clones; 65% to 90% are singletons. Germline V CDR1 and CDR2: MNHEY, SVGAGI. The V gene lost 6 bases and the J gene lost 4 bases, with 12 bases spanning the gap. The CDR3 consists of 14 residues. What was sequenced was peripheral blood. V usage is TRBV6-5 and J usage is TRBJ1-4; no definite D call. The receptor comes from a woman aged 80 or over with acute or convalescent COVID-19. The chain's CDR3 is CASRAPSVNEKLFF. CDR3 nucleotides: TGTGCCAGCAGAGCCCCGAGCGTTAATGAAAAACTGTTTTTT.